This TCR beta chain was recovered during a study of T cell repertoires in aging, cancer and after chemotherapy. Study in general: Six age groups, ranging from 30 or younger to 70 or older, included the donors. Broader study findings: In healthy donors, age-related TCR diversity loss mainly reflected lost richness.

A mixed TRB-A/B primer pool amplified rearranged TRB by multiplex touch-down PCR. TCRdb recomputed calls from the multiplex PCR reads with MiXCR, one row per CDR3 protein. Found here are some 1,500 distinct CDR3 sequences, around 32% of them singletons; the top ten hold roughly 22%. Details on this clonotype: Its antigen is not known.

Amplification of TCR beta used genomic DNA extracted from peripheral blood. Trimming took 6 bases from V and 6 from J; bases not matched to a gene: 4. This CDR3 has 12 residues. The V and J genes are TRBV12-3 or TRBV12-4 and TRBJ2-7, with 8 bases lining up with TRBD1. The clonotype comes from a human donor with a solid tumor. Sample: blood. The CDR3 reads CASSRDRGEQYF. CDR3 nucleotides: TGTGCCAGCAGCCGCGACAGGGGCGAGCAGTACTTC.